This T cell receptor (beta chain) was recovered during a study of cytomegalovirus exposure and HLA in healthy donors. Trimming took off 2 bases at V and 3 bases at J, with 10 bases between the two ends. Germline assignment: CDR1 SGHVS and CDR2 FNYEAQ. The CDR3 is 15 residues long. Sequencing used immunoSEQ multiplex PCR; TCRdb keeps in-frame clones, though not all of them. The data show about 160,000 clones, roughly 96% seen once. The sample taken for sequencing was PBMCs. V and J are TRBV7-6 and TRBJ1-4; D may be TRBD1 (6 bases). The sequence was obtained from a woman aged 18-29 years in good health and CMV-seronegative. CDR3 coding DNA: TGTGCCAGCAGCTTAAAACAGGGACCTAATGAAAAACTGTTTTTT. Translated: CASSLKQGPNEKLFF. Variable domain in full (rest from reference TRBV7-6 and TRBJ1-4): GAGVSQSPRYKVTKRGQDVALRCDPISGHVSLYWYRQALGQGPEFLTYFNYEAQQDKSGLPNDRFSAERPEGSISTLTIQRTEQRDSAMYRCASSLKQGPNEKLFFGSGTQLSVL.